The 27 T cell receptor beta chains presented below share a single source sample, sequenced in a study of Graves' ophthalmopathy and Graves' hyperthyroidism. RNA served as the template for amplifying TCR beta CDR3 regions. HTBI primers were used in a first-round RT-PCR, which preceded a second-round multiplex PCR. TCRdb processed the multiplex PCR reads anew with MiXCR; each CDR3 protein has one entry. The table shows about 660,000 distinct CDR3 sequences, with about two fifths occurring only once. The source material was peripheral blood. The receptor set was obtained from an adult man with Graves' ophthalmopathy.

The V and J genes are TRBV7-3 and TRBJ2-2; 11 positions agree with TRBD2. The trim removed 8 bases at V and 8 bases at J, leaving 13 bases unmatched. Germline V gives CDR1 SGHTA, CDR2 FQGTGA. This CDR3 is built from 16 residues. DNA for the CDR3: TGTGCCAGCTCATCCGGGACTAGCGGAACCACGGGGGAGCTGTTTTTT. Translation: CASSSGTSGTTGELFF. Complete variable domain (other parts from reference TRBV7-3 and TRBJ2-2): GAGVSQTPSNKVTEKGKYVELRCDPISGHTALYWYRQSLGQGPEFLIYFQGTGAADDSGLPNDRFFAVRPEGSVSTLKIQRTERGDSAVYLCASSSGTSGTTGELFFGEGSRLTVL.

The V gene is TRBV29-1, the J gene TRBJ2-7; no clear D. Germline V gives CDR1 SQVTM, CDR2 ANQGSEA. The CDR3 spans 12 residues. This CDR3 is CQQPRASYEQYF. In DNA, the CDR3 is TGCCAGCAGCCAAGGGCCTCCTACGAGCAGTACTTC.

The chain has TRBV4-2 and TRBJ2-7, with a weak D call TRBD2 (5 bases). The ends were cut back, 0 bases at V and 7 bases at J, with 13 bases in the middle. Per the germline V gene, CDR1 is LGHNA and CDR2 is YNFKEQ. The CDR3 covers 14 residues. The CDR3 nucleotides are TGTGCCAGCAGCCAAGACGAGGGAGCAAGGGAGCAGTACTTC. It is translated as CASSQDEGAREQYF.

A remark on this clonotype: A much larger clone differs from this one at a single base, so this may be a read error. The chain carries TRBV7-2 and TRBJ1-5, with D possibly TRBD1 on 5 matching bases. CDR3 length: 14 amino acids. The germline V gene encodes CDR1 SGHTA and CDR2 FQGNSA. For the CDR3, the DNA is TGTGCCAGCAGCTTAGTCGGGGGAGATCAGCTCCAGCATTTT. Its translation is CASSLVGGDQLQHF.

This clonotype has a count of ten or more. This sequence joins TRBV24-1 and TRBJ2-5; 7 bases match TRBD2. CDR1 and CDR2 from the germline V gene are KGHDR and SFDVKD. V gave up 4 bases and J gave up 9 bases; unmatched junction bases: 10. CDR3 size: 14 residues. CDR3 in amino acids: CATSEPWDRGAQYF. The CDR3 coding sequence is TGTGCCACCAGTGAACCATGGGACCGGGGGGCCCAGTACTTC.

CDR3 bases: TGCAGCGTTGACGGCGGAAACACCGGGGAGCTGTTTTTT. Its protein product is CSVDGGNTGELFF. The chain uses TRBV29-1 and TRBJ2-2, with D hard to call. Germline V gives CDR1 SQVTM, CDR2 ANQGSEA. The CDR3 spans 13 residues. Deletions cut 3 bases from V and 2 bases from J, with 7 bases between.

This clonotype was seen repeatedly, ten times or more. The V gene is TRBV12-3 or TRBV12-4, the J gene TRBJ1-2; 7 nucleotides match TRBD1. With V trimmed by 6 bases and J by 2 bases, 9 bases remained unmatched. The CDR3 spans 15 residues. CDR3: CASSRGTVGNYGYTF. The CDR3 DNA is TGTGCCAGCAGCCGGGGGACAGTAGGAAACTATGGCTACACCTTC.

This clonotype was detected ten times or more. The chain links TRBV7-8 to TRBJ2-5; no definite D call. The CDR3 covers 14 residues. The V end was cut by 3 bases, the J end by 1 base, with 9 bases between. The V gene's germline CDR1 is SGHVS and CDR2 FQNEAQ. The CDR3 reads CASSLGSSQETQYF. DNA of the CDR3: TGTGCCAGCAGCTTGGGCAGCTCCCAAGAGACCCAGTACTTC.

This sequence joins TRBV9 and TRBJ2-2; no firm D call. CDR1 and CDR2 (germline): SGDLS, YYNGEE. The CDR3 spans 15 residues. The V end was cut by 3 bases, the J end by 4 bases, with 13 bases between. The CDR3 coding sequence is TGTGCCAGCAGCGATCCCCGGACGGGCACCGGGGAGCTGTTTTTT. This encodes CASSDPRTGTGELFF.

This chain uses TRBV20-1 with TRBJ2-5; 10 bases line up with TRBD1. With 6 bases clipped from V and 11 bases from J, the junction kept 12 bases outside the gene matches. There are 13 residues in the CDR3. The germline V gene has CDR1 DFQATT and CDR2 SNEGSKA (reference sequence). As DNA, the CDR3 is TGCAGTGCGAGGCGACAGGGGGCTGTGGAGCAGTACTTC. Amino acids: CSARRQGAVEQYF.

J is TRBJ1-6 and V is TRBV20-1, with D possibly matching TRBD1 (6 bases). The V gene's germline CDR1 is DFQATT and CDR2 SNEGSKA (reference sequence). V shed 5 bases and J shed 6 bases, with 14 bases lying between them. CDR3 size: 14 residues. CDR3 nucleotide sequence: TGCAGTGCTGCTCAGGGGCAGGGTAATTCACCCCTCCACTTT. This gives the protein CSAAQGQGNSPLHF.

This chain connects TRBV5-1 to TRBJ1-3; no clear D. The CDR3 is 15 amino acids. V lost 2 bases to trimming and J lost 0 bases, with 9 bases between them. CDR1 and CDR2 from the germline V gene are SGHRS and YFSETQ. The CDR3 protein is CASSFTGSSGNTIYF. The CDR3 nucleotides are TGCGCCAGCAGCTTCACGGGAAGCTCTGGAAACACCATATATTTT.

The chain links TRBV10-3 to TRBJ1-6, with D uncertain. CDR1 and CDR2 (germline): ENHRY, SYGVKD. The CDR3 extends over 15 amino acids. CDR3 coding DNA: TGTGTCAGCAGTTACTCGATCGGGGATAATTCACCCCTCCACTTT. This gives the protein CVSSYSIGDNSPLHF.

CDR3 nucleotide sequence: TGTGCCAGCAAGGAGGGTGGCAATCAGCCCCAGTACTTC. Translated: CASKEGGNQPQYF. The V and J genes are TRBV10-3 and TRBJ2-5; tentative D call: TRBD2 (6 bases). Germline CDR1 reads ENHRY; CDR2 reads SYGVKD. This CDR3 is built from 13 residues. Trimming removed 10 bases from V and 9 bases from J, with 21 bases in between.

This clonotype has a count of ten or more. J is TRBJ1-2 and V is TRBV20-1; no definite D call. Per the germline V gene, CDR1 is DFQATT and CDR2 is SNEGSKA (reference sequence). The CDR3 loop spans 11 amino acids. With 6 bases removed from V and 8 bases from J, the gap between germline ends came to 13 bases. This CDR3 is CSADGGSGYTF. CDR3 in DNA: TGCAGTGCGGACGGAGGGTCGGGCTACACCTTC.

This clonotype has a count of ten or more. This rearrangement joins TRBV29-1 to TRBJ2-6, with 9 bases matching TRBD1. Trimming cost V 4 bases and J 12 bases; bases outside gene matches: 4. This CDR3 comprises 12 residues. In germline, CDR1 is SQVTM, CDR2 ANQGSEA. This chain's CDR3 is CSVGGQGRVLTF. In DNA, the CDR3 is TGCAGCGTTGGGGGACAGGGCCGCGTCCTGACTTTC.

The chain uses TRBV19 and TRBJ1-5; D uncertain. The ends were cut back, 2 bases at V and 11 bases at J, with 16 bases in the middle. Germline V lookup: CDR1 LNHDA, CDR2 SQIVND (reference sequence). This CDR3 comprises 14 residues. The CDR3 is CASSIPGLSETQHF. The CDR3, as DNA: TGTGCCAGTAGTATACCTGGCCTTTCGGAGACCCAGCATTTT.

The CDR3 DNA is TGTGCCAGCAGCCAACTAGCGGGGATGGAGACCCAGCATTTT. It translates to CASSQLAGMETQHF. The genes are TRBV7-8 and TRBJ1-5; no clear D gene. The V gene's germline CDR1 is SGHVS and CDR2 FQNEAQ. This CDR3 spans 14 amino acids. With 5 bases removed from V and 11 bases from J, the gap between germline ends came to 19 bases.

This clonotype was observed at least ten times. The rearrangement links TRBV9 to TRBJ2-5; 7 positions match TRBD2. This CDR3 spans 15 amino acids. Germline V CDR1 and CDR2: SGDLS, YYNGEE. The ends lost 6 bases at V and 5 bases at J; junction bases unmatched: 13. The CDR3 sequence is CASNTGTTLLETQYF. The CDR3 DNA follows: TGTGCCAGCAACACCGGGACTACTTTGTTGGAGACCCAGTACTTC. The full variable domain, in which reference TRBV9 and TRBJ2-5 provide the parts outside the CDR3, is DSGVTQTPKHLITATGQRVTLRCSPRSGDLSVYWYQQSLDQGLQFLIQYYNGEERAKGNILERFSAQQFPDLHSELNLSSLELGDSALYFCASNTGTTLLETQYFGPGTRLLVL.

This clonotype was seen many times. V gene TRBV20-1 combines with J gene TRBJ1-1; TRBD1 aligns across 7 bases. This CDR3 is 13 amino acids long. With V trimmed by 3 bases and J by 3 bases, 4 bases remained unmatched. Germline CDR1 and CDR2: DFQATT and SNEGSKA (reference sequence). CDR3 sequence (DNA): TGCAGTGCTAGGTACACAGGGGACACTGAAGCTTTCTTT. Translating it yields CSARYTGDTEAFF.

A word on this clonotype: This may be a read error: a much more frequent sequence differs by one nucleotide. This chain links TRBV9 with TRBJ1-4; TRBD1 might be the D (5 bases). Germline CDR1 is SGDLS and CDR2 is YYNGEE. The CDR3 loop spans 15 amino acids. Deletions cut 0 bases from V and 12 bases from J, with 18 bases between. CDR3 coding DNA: TGTGCCAGCAGCGTAGGGAGCCGGGGGGACGAAGAACTGTTTTTT. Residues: CASSVGSRGDEELFF.

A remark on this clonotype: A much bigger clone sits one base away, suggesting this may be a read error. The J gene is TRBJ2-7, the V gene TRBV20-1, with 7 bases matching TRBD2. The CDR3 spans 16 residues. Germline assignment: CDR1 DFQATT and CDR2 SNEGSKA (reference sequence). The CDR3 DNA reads TGCAGTACTAGAGATCTCTCCCAGCGGGATTTCTACGAGCAGTACTTC. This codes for CSTRDLSQRDFYEQYF.

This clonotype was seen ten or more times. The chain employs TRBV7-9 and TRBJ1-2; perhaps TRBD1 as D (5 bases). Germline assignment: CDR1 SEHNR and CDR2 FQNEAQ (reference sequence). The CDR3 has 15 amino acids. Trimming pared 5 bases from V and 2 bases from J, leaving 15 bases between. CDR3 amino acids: CASSHDPDRNYGYTF. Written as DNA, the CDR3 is TGTGCCAGCAGCCACGACCCTGACAGAAACTATGGCTACACCTTC. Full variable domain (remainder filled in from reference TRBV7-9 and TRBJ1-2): DTGVSQNPRHKITKRGQNVTFRCDPISEHNRLYWYRQTLGQGPEFLTYFQNEAQLEKSRLLSDRFSAERPKGSFSTLEIQRTEQGDSAMYLCASSHDPDRNYGYTFGSGTRLTVV.

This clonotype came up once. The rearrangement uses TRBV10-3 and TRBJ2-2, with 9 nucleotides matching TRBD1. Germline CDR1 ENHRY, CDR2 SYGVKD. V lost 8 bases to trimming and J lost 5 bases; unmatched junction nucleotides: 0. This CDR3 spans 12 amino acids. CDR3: CAIGQGTGELFF. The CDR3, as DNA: TGTGCCATCGGACAGGGGACCGGGGAGCTGTTTTTT.

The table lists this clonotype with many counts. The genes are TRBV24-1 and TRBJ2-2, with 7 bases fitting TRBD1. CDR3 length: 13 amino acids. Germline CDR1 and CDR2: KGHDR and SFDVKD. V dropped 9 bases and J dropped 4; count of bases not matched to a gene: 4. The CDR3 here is CATRQGVTGELFF. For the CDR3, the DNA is TGTGCCACCCGACAGGGTGTCACCGGGGAGCTGTTTTTT.

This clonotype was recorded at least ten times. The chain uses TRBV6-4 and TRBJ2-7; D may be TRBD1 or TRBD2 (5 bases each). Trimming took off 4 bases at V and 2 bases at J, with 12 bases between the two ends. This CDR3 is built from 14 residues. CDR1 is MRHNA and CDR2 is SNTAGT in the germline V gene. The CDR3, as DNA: TGTGCCAGCAGTGCGGCAAGAGGGGCCTACGAGCAGTACTTC. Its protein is CASSAARGAYEQYF.

The chain's CDR3 is CASSASSQEGSPLHF. Written as DNA, the CDR3 is TGTGCCAGCAGCGCCAGCAGCCAAGAAGGTTCACCCCTCCACTTT. The rearrangement joins TRBV9 to TRBJ1-6; no reliable D call. V was shortened by 3 bases and J by 9 bases, with 16 bases between the two germline ends. The CDR3 is 15 amino acids. In germline, CDR1 is SGDLS, CDR2 YYNGEE. Drawing the rest from reference TRBV9 and TRBJ1-6, the complete variable domain is DSGVTQTPKHLITATGQRVTLRCSPRSGDLSVYWYQQSLDQGLQFLIQYYNGEERAKGNILERFSAQQFPDLHSELNLSSLELGDSALYFCASSASSQEGSPLHFGNGTRLTVT.